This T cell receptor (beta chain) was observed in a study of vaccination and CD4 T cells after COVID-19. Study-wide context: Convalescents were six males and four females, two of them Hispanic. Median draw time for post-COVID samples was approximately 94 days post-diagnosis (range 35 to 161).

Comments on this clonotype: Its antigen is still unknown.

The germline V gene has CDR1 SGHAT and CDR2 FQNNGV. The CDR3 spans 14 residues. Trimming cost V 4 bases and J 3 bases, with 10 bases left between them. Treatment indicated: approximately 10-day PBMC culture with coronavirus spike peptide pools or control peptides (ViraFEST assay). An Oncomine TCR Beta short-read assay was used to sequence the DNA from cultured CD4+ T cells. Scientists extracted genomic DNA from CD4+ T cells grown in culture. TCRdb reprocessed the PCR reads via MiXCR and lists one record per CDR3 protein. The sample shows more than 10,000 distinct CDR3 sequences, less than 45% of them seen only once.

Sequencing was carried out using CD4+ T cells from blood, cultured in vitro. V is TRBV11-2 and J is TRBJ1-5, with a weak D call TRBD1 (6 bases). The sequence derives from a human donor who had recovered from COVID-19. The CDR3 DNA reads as TGTGCCAGCAGCTACGACAGGAACAATCAGCCCCAGCATTTT. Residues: CASSYDRNNQPQHF.